A selection of T cell receptor beta chains follows, all from one sample in a study of beta chain features in type 1 diabetes. Profiled with immunoSEQ multiplex PCR; TCRdb holds only in-frame clones, not every one. The sample holds around 330,000 clones, more than 9.5% seen once. Specimen: naive CD4+ T cells from blood. The receptor source for this set is a woman between 25 and 40 years old in good health. The CDR3 runs from the conserved cysteine through the conserved F or W. Each record gives: D gene, J gene, V gene, clone size, CDR3 DNA, CDR3 protein. A D gene is named only where the DNA matches it firmly. Size tells how often a clone was seen (once, few, many) or the class of an expanded clone, and some rows leave it out.

NA	TRBJ2-1	TRBV29-1	NA	TGCAGCGTCGCCGGGGACCCGGACAGAATCTACAATGAGCAGTTCTTC	CSVAGDPDRIYNEQFF
TRBD2	TRBJ2-7	TRBV6-5	few	TGTGCCAGCAGTTACTCGAAGCGGGACCTTTACTACGAGCAGTACTTC	CASSYSKRDLYYEQYF
TRBD2	TRBJ2-7	TRBV9	few	TGTGCCAGCAGCGTAGCTGGGGACTATTCCTACGAGCAGTACTTC	CASSVAGDYSYEQYF
TRBD1	TRBJ1-2	TRBV29-1	NA	TGCAGCGTTGTGGACAGGGGAGATGGCTACACCTTC	CSVVDRGDGYTF
TRBD1	TRBJ2-5	TRBV7-2	few	TGTGCCAGCAGCGCAGACAGGGGCTTACAAGAGACCCAGTACTTC	CASSADRGLQETQYF
NA	TRBJ2-4	TRBV4-2	few	TGTGCCAGCAGCCAAGGGGCCGCGGAGGACATTCAGTACTTC	CASSQGAAEDIQYF
TRBD1	TRBJ2-3	TRBV6-5	NA	TGTGCCAGCAGTCGACAGGGTGGCACAGATACGCAGTATTTT	CASSRQGGTDTQYF
TRBD1	TRBJ2-7	TRBV19	NA	TGTGCCAGTAGTACCGGGACAGGGGGCTCCTACGAGCAGTACTTC	CASSTGTGGSYEQYF
TRBD1	TRBJ1-1	TRBV7-9	NA	TGTGCCAGCAGCAGAGGGACAGGGGACGCGGGAAACACTGAAGCTTTCTTT	CASSRGTGDAGNTEAFF
TRBD2	TRBJ2-1	TRBV16	NA	TGTGCCAGCAGCCAAGTATCACTAGGTGCGGGGGGCTCCTACAATGAGCAGTTCTTC	CASSQVSLGAGGSYNEQFF
TRBD2	TRBJ2-1	TRBV5-6	NA	TGTGCCAGCAGCAAGACTAGCGGGAGCAGTGAGCAGTTCTTC	CASSKTSGSSEQFF
TRBD2	TRBJ2-5	TRBV15	few	TGTGCCACCAGCACCCGGTGGAGCGGGAGTGGAGAGACCCAGTACTTC	CATSTRWSGSGETQYF
NA	TRBJ2-3	TRBV30	NA	TGTGCCTGGAGTGTTTCTCCTAGCACAGATACGCAGTATTTT	CAWSVSPSTDTQYF
NA	TRBJ1-1	TRBV5-1	few	TGCGCCAGCAGCTTGGGGGAGGAAGGGGCTGCTTTCTTT	CASSLGEEGAAFF
NA	TRBJ2-1	TRBV11-1	NA	TGTGCCAGCAGCTTGGAGGGGGCGCGGTCGGATGAGCAGTTCTTC	CASSLEGARSDEQFF
TRBD1	TRBJ2-7	TRBV6-6	few	TGTGCCAGCAGGCCAGGGGGCTACGAGCAGTACTTC	CASRPGGYEQYF
TRBD2	TRBJ2-7	TRBV28	few	TGTGCCAGCAGTCCGAACTATGCGGGAGCGTCCTACGAGCAGTACTTC	CASSPNYAGASYEQYF